The 21 T cell receptor beta chains below were found in one sample sequenced in a study of blood T cell repertoires in COVID-19. Method: immunoSEQ multiplex PCR; TCRdb's copy keeps in-frame clones and lacks some. The table shows 150,000 to 200,000 clones, with more than 60% occurring only once. The specimen was peripheral blood. These receptors were taken from a man over 45 who had recovered from COVID-19.

This clone was seen just once. The rearrangement links TRBV4-1 to TRBJ1-2; TRBD1 matches 10 bases. The V gene end was trimmed by 1 base and the J gene end by 8 bases; junction bases not matched to a gene: 10. CDR1 and CDR2 from the germline V gene are MGHRA and YSYEKL. The CDR3 has 16 residues. Here the CDR3 DNA reads TGCGCCAGCAGCCAAGTGGGACAGGGGCTCCGAGTGGGCTACACCTTC. Residues: CASSQVGQGLRVGYTF.

This chain uses TRBV27 with TRBJ1-5, with TRBD1 matching 8 bases. Unmatched junction bases numbered 12, after V lost 5 bases and J lost 0 bases. The CDR3 covers 18 residues. Germline V gives CDR1 MNHEY, CDR2 SMNVEV (reference sequence). This CDR3 is CASSPRTGIIFSNQPQHF. The CDR3 bases are TGTGCCAGCAGTCCGAGGACAGGGATAATTTTTAGCAATCAGCCCCAGCATTTT.

This clone has at least ten counts. This chain uses TRBV7-2 with TRBJ2-2, with D hard to call. Germline-derived CDR1 and CDR2 are SGHTA and FQGNSA. This CDR3 region has 14 residues. Trimming took off 5 bases at V and 1 base at J, with 8 bases between the two ends. Here the CDR3 reads CASSPNWNTGELFF. CDR3 DNA: TGTGCCAGCAGCCCCAATTGGAACACCGGGGAGCTGTTTTTT. Full variable domain (remainder filled in from reference TRBV7-2 and TRBJ2-2): GAGVSQSPSNKVTEKGKDVELRCDPISGHTALYWYRQSLGQGLEFLIYFQGNSAPDKSGLPSDRFSAERTGGSVSTLTIQRTQQEDSAVYLCASSPNWNTGELFFGEGSRLTVL.

The chain is built from TRBV19 and TRBJ1-4; 8 bases line up with TRBD1. The germline V gene has CDR1 LNHDA and CDR2 SQIVND (reference sequence). There are 13 residues in the CDR3. The V gene end was trimmed by 4 bases and the J gene end by 8 bases; junction bases not matched to a gene: 3. CDR3 sequence reads: CASSKDRDEKLFF. The CDR3 region has the DNA TGTGCCAGTAGTAAGGACAGGGACGAAAAACTGTTTTTT.

The V call is TRBV24-1, the J call TRBJ2-7; D is possibly TRBD2 (6 bases). The V end was cut by 2 bases, the J end by 2 bases, with 12 bases between. Germline CDR1 reads KGHDR; CDR2 reads SFDVKD. The CDR3 length is 15 residues. CDR3 loop: CATSDSASDPYEQYF. The CDR3 region has the DNA TGTGCCACCAGTGATTCCGCTAGCGATCCCTACGAGCAGTACTTC.

This chain uses TRBV4-1 with TRBJ2-7; a possible D gene is TRBD1 (6 bases). V dropped 5 bases and J dropped 3 bases, with 11 bases sitting between them. This CDR3 has 13 amino acids. Germline V CDR1 and CDR2: MGHRA, YSYEKL. CDR3: CASSKGTYYEQYF. The CDR3 nucleotides are TGCGCCAGCAGCAAAGGGACATACTACGAGCAGTACTTC.

The chain links TRBV24-1 to TRBJ2-3, with D perhaps matching TRBD2 (5 bases). This CDR3 contains 13 residues. V lost 5 bases and J 0 bases, leaving 5 bases between the germline ends. Germline V CDR1 and CDR2: KGHDR, SFDVKD. The CDR3 region is CATSGTSTDTQYF. In nucleotides, the CDR3 is TGTGCCACCAGTGGGACTAGCACAGATACGCAGTATTTT.

This clone was counted only a few times. The chain links TRBV28 to TRBJ2-1, with TRBD1 matching over 9 bases. V gave up 6 bases and J gave up 1 base; unmatched junction bases: 1. Per germline, CDR1 MDHEN and CDR2 SYDVKM. The CDR3 is 14 residues long. The CDR3 reads CASRTGGSYNEQFF. The CDR3 nucleotides are TGTGCCAGCAGGACAGGGGGTTCCTACAATGAGCAGTTCTTC.

This clone occurred a few times. V and J are TRBV5-5 and TRBJ2-1; 12 bases are a match to TRBD1. With V trimmed by 3 bases and J by 9 bases, 4 bases remained unmatched. This CDR3 has 14 amino acids. Germline CDR1 reads SGHKS; CDR2 reads YYEKEE (reference sequence). CDR3 amino acids: CASSSGTGGSEQFF. DNA for the CDR3: TGTGCCAGCAGCTCTGGGACAGGGGGCTCTGAGCAGTTCTTC.

This chain connects TRBV2 to TRBJ2-3; D unclear. The CDR3 length is 15 residues. Germline V CDR1 and CDR2: SNHLY, FYNNEI. Deletions cut 2 bases from V and 0 bases from J, with 9 bases between. DNA for the CDR3: TGTGCCAGCAGTGAATCAGTTTTCAGCACAGATACGCAGTATTTT. This encodes CASSESVFSTDTQYF.

This clone was seen ten or more times. The rearrangement links TRBV30 to TRBJ1-2; D uncertain. Trimming stripped 3 bases from V and 7 bases from J, with 12 bases between. There are 12 residues in the CDR3. Germline assignment: CDR1 GTSNPN and CDR2 SVGIG (reference sequence). CDR3 loop: CAWSRAGVGYTF. Here the CDR3 DNA reads TGTGCCTGGAGCCGCGCCGGGGTTGGCTACACCTTC.

The J gene is TRBJ2-1, the V gene TRBV7-9; the match to TRBD1 covers 8 bases. The V gene's germline CDR1 is SEHNR and CDR2 FQNEAQ (reference sequence). With 6 bases clipped from V and 7 bases from J, the junction kept 14 bases outside the gene matches. The CDR3 extends over 16 amino acids. DNA of the CDR3: TGTGCCAGCAGTACCTTCGGGACAGGCCTAAGGAATGAGCAGTTCTTC. Protein: CASSTFGTGLRNEQFF.

The V call is TRBV19, the J call TRBJ2-5, with TRBD2 matching 11 bases. The CDR3 extends over 21 amino acids. With V trimmed by 10 bases and J by 0 bases, 25 bases remained unmatched. The V gene's germline CDR1 is LNHDA and CDR2 SQIVND (reference sequence). This CDR3 is CATLRPTWRLAGGRYQETQYF. The CDR3 coding sequence is TGTGCCACCCTAAGACCGACGTGGAGGCTAGCGGGAGGAAGGTACCAAGAGACCCAGTACTTC. Together with reference TRBV19 and TRBJ2-5, the CDR3 gives the full variable domain: DGGITQSPKYLFRKEGQNVTLSCEQNLNHDAMYWYRQDPGQGLRLIYYSQIVNDFQKGDIAEGYSVSREKKESFPLTVTSAQKNPTAFYLCATLRPTWRLAGGRYQETQYFGPGTRLLVL.

In this sample, this clone turned up a few times. V is TRBV19 and J is TRBJ2-1, with D unresolved. Trimming removed 3 bases at V and 5 bases at J, with 11 bases between. The CDR3 runs 14 residues. Germline V CDR1 and CDR2: LNHDA, SQIVND (reference sequence). CDR3 protein: CASSMKAVHNEQFF. As DNA, the CDR3 is TGTGCCAGTAGTATGAAGGCGGTTCACAATGAGCAGTTCTTC.

The chain links TRBV5-1 to TRBJ2-7; D not certain. The germline V gene has CDR1 SGHRS and CDR2 YFSETQ. Trimming removed 0 bases from V and 4 bases from J, with 8 bases in between. The CDR3 loop spans 13 amino acids. The CDR3 spells CASSLEAEYEQYF. As DNA, the CDR3 is TGCGCCAGCAGCTTGGAGGCGGAGTACGAGCAGTACTTC.

CDR3 bases: TGTGCCAGCGACCCTACCACGGGACGTAGCGGGAGAAAAACAGATACGCAGTATTTT. Amino acids: CASDPTTGRSGRKTDTQYF. The chain combines TRBV27 with TRBJ2-3, with 9 bases matching TRBD2. J gave up 3 bases and V 8 bases, and 21 bases lay outside the gene matches. Germline-derived CDR1 and CDR2 are MNHEY and SMNVEV (reference sequence). There are 19 residues in the CDR3.

The chain recombines TRBV12-5 with TRBJ2-7; 11 positions agree with TRBD2. In germline, CDR1 is LGHNT, CDR2 FRNRAP. CDR3 length equals 19 residues. V lost 0 bases, J lost 0 bases, and 10 bases stayed unmatched. CDR3 coding DNA: TGTGCTAGTGGTTTGGTATTGAGGGTCGGACTAGCGGGCTCCTACGAGCAGTACTTC. It encodes CASGLVLRVGLAGSYEQYF. The variable domain in full, completed from reference TRBV12-5 and TRBJ2-7, reads DARVTQTPRHKVTEMGQEVTMRCQPILGHNTVFWYRQTMMQGLELLAYFRNRAPLDDSGMPKDRFSAEMPDATLATLKIQPSEPRDSAVYFCASGLVLRVGLAGSYEQYFGPGTRLTVT.

The chain links TRBV25-1 to TRBJ1-2, with 11 bases that match TRBD1. The CDR3 runs to 17 residues. Germline V gene sequence: CDR1 MGHDK, CDR2 SYGVNS. With 4 bases clipped from V and 8 bases from J, the junction kept 15 bases outside the gene matches. CDR3 coding DNA: TGTGCCAGCAGTGGCTACCTAAGGACAGGGGGCTCGGAGGGCTACACCTTC. Translated, it gives CASSGYLRTGGSEGYTF.

The chain combines TRBV10-3 with TRBJ2-1; the match to TRBD2 covers 13 bases. This CDR3 is 17 amino acids long. Germline V lookup: CDR1 ENHRY, CDR2 SYGVKD. V shed 3 bases, J shed 5 bases, and the junction held 7 bases outside the gene matches. The CDR3 here is CAISDPTSGRPHNEQFF. CDR3 sequence (DNA): TGTGCCATCAGTGACCCGACTAGCGGGAGGCCCCACAATGAGCAGTTCTTC.

This rearrangement joins TRBV5-1 to TRBJ2-3, with 8 positions matching TRBD2. In germline, CDR1 is SGHRS, CDR2 YFSETQ. The CDR3 runs 15 residues. V gave up 4 bases and J gave up 6 bases; unmatched junction bases: 10. CDR3 sequence: CASSRPGSGTDTQYF. The CDR3 bases are TGCGCCAGCAGCAGACCGGGTAGCGGGACCGATACGCAGTATTTT.

This chain uses TRBV27 with TRBJ1-2, with a weak D call TRBD1 (6 bases). This CDR3 contains 18 residues. Germline values: CDR1 MNHEY, CDR2 SMNVEV (reference sequence). Trimming shortened V by 5 bases and J by 0 bases, and 22 bases separated the two germline ends. The CDR3 DNA follows: TGTGCCAGCAGTACTAGGCTGGGGGCAACATTCGCTAACTATGGCTACACCTTC. It translates to CASSTRLGATFANYGYTF.